This entry is about one T cell receptor (beta chain). No antigen is known for it. This sample is drawn from a study of cytomegalovirus exposure and HLA in healthy donors. Study findings and constraints: It has been reported that TCR beta sequences accurately predicted the HLA-A and HLA-B alleles of most subjects. Within a later analysis, the majority of CMV-associated TCR beta chains appeared HLA-restricted.

Healthy donors of bone marrow made up the group. Both 60 Vbeta primers and 13 Jbeta primers went into the PCR. Here immunoSEQ multiplex PCR was the method, and the copy in TCRdb shows in-frame clones only, minus some. The table lists 150,000 to 200,000 clones, 70% to 80% of them singletons. The CDR3 contains 14 residues. V gave up 0 bases and J gave up 2 bases, with 8 bases separating them. CDR1 and CDR2 from the germline V gene are LGHNA and YSLEER. Sequencing was done on a sample of PBMCs. The receptor was isolated from a woman aged 25-40 years in good health and CMV-seropositive. V usage is TRBV4-3 and J usage is TRBJ2-7; D possibly corresponds to TRBD1 (6 bases). DNA of the CDR3: TGCGCCAGCAGCCAAGATAGGGGGACCTACGAGCAGTACTTC. Its protein product is CASSQDRGTYEQYF.